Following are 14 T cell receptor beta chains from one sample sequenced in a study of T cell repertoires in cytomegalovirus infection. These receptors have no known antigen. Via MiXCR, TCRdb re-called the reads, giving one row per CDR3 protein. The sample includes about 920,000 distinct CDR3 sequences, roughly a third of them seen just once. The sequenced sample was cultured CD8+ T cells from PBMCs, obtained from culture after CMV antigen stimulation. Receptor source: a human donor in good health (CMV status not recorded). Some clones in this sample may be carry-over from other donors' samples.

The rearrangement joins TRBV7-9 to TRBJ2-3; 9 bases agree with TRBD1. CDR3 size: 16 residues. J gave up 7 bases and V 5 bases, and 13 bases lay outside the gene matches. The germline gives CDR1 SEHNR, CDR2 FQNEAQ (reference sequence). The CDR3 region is CASSPGTGWYVHTQYF. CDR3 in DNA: TGTGCCAGCAGCCCTGGGACAGGGTGGTACGTACATACGCAGTATTTT.

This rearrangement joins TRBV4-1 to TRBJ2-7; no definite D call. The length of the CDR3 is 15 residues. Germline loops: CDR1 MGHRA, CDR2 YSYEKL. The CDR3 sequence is CASSQDNGFSYEQYV. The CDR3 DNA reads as TGTGCCAGCAGCCAAGATAATGGGTTCTCCTACGAGCAGTACGTC.

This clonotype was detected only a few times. The CDR3 spells CASSGAGEWNSPLHF. The CDR3 DNA is TGCGCCAGCAGTGGGGCAGGGGAGTGGAATTCACCCCTCCACTTT. The rearrangement links TRBV10-2 to TRBJ1-6; D possibly corresponds to TRBD1 (6 bases). The CDR3 spans 15 residues. Germline V gene sequence: CDR1 WSHSY, CDR2 SAAADI. V was pared by 4 bases and J by 7 bases, with 14 bases between.

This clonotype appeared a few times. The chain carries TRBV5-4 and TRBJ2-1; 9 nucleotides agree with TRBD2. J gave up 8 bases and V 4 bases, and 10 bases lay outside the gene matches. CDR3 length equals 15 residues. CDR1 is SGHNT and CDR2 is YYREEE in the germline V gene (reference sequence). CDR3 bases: TGTGCCAGCAGCGACCCCGCGGGGGGGCTCGATGAGCAGTTCTTC. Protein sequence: CASSDPAGGLDEQFF.

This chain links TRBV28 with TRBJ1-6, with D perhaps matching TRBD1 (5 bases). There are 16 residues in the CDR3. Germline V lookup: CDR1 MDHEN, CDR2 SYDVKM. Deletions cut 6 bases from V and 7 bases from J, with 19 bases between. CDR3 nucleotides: TGTGCCAGCAGAGTACCGGGACGCCCGGTAAATTCACCCCTCCACTTT. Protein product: CASRVPGRPVNSPLHF. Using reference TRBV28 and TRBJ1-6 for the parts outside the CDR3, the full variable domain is DVKVTQSSRYLVKRTGEKVFLECVQDMDHENMFWYRQDPGLGLRLIYFSYDVKMKEKGDIPEGYSVSREKKERFSLILESASTNQTSMYLCASRVPGRPVNSPLHFGNGTRLTVT.

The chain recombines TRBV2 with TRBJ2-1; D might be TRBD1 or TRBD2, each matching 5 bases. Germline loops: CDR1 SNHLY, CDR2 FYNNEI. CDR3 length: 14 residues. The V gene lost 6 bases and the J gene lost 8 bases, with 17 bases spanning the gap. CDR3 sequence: CASRNRGDTDEQFF. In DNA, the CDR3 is TGTGCCAGCAGAAACCGGGGCGACACCGATGAGCAGTTCTTC.

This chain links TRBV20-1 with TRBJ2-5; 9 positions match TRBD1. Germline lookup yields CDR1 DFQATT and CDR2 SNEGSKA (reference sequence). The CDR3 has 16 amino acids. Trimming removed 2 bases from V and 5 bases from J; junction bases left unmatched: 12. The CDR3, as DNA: TGCAGTGCTAGATATCAACAGGGGGCGCTCCTTGAGACCCAGTACTTC. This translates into CSARYQQGALLETQYF.

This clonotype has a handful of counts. CDR3 sequence: CASSQEQGARETQYF. CDR3 coding DNA: TGCGCCAGCAGCCAAGAGCAGGGGGCAAGAGAGACCCAGTACTTC. V usage is TRBV4-1 and J usage is TRBJ2-5; TRBD1 matches at 8 bases. There are 15 residues in the CDR3. V lost 0 bases and J lost 4; bases outside the gene matches: 4. From germline, CDR1 is MGHRA and CDR2 YSYEKL.

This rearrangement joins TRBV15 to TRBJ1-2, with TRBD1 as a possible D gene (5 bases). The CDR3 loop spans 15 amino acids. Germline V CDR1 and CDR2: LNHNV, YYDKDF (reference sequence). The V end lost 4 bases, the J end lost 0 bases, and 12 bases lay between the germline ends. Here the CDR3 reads CATSTTDRPNYGYTF. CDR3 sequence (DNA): TGTGCCACCAGCACAACCGACAGACCTAACTATGGCTACACCTTC.

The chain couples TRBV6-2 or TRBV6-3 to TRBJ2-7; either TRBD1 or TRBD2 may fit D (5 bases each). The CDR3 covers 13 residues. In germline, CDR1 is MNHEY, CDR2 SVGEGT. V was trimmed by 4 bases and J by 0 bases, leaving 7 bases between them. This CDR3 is CASSWDASYEQYV. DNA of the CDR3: TGTGCCAGCAGTTGGGACGCCTCCTACGAGCAGTACGTC.

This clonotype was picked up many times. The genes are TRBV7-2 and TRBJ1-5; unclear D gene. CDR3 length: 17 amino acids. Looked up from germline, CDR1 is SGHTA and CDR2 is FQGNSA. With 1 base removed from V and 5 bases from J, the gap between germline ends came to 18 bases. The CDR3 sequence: CASSLGLRRPGDQPQHF. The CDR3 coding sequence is TGTGCCAGCAGCTTAGGCCTCAGGCGGCCCGGGGATCAGCCCCAGCATTTT. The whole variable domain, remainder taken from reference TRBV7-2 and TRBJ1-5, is GAGVSQSPSNKVTEKGKDVELRCDPISGHTALYWYRQSLGQGLEFLIYFQGNSAPDKSGLPSDRFSAERTGGSVSTLTIQRTQQEDSAVYLCASSLGLRRPGDQPQHFGDGTRLSIL.

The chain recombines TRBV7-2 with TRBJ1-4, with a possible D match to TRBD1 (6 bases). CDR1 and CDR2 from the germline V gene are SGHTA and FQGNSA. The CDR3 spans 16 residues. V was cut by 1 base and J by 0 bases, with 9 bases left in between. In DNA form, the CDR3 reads TGTGCCAGCAGCTTAGAGTGGGGGCCAACTAATGAAAAACTGTTTTTT. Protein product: CASSLEWGPTNEKLFF.

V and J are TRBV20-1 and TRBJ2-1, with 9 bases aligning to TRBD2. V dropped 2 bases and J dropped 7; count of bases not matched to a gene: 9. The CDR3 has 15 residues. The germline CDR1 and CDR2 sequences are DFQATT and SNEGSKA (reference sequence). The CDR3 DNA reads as TGCAGTGCTAGACTTTGGCGGGGGGGCCAAAATGAGCAGTTCTTC. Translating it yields CSARLWRGGQNEQFF.

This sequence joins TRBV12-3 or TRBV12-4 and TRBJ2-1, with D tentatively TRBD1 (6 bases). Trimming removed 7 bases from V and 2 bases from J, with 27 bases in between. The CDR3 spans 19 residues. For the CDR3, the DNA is TGTGCCAGCACGTTATACAGACAGGAAAAAAGAATAACCTACAATGAGCAGTTCTTC. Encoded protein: CASTLYRQEKRITYNEQFF.